The 5 T cell receptor beta chains presented below share a single source sample, sequenced in a study of blood T cells in healthy people across ages. Alongside a J-beta primer mix, a sample-barcoded 5' primer served in a second PCR lasting about 7 to 12 cycles. TCRdb re-called the 5' RACE reads through MiXCR, storing one row per CDR3 protein. The table includes some 560,000 distinct CDR3 sequences, around a quarter detected once. This sample also appeared in a second study, on T cells of mothers and their children.

The material sequenced was blood. The receptor set was obtained from a boy aged 2 to 9 in good health.

V is TRBV3-1 and J is TRBJ2-3; TRBD2 matches at 13 bases. Germline values: CDR1 LGHDT, CDR2 YNNKEL (reference sequence). The length of the CDR3 is 15 residues. With 3 bases clipped from V and 6 bases from J, the junction kept 3 bases outside the gene matches. CDR3 sequence: CASSQGTSGMDTQYF. The CDR3 DNA sequence: TGTGCCAGCAGCCAGGGGACTAGCGGGATGGATACGCAGTATTTT.

This chain connects TRBV3-1 to TRBJ1-1; no firm D call. Germline assignment: CDR1 LGHDT and CDR2 YNNKEL (reference sequence). V dropped 0 bases and J dropped 0 bases, with 11 bases sitting between them. This CDR3 comprises 16 residues. The CDR3 loop is CASSQDIAGLNTEAFF. The CDR3 region has the DNA TGTGCCAGCAGCCAAGACATAGCCGGGCTGAACACTGAAGCTTTCTTT.

This sequence joins TRBV12-3 or TRBV12-4 and TRBJ2-3; D tentatively reads TRBD1 or TRBD2 (6 bases each). Trimming removed 1 base at V and 5 bases at J, with 13 bases between. This CDR3 spans 15 amino acids. CDR3: CASSLEDRRGDTQYF. As DNA, the CDR3 is TGTGCCAGCAGTTTAGAAGACAGGAGGGGAGATACGCAGTATTTT.

The rearrangement links TRBV7-2 to TRBJ1-2; 7 positions agree with TRBD1. Germline CDR1 reads SGHTA; CDR2 reads FQGNSA. The CDR3 loop spans 16 amino acids. Trimming cost V 5 bases and J 4 bases; bases outside gene matches: 13. The CDR3 sequence: CASSRSTGQRSYGYTF. The CDR3 region has the DNA TGTGCCAGCAGCCGCTCGACAGGGCAGCGGAGCTATGGCTACACCTTC.

This clonotype has just a few counts. V and J are TRBV28 and TRBJ1-5; 9 bases align to TRBD1. The CDR3 spans 16 residues. V shed 7 bases, J shed 2 bases, and the junction held 9 bases outside the gene matches. The germline CDR1 and CDR2 sequences are MDHEN and SYDVKM. The CDR3 nucleotides are TGTGCCAGCACCCTCGGGGACAGGGTCGGCAATCAGCCCCAGCATTTT. Translation: CASTLGDRVGNQPQHF.